This T cell receptor beta chain derives from a study of T cells in Graves' hyperthyroidism and ophthalmopathy. The germline V gene has CDR1 SQVTM and CDR2 ANQGSEA. CDR3 length: 13 residues. Between the trimmed V and J ends, which lost 6 bases and 5 bases, there was a span of 16 bases. Patients between 18 and 65 years old had hyperthyroidism, newly diagnosed and lasting under 2 months. Amplified TCR beta CDR3 regions came from RNA transcripts. First-round RT-PCR with HTBI primers amplified the TCR CDR3 region. TCRdb re-called the multiplex PCR reads through MiXCR, storing one row per CDR3 protein. The sample lists 95,000 to 100,000 distinct CDR3 sequences, around 50% occurring once. This clonotype appeared a few times.

The chain is built from TRBV29-1 and TRBJ1-2; perhaps TRBD1 as D (6 bases). The sequenced material came from blood. The receptor was isolated from a woman aged 40 to 50 with Graves' hyperthyroidism. DNA for the CDR3: TGCAGCGTAGGAACAGGGACTGCGTATGGCTACACCTTC. It is translated as CSVGTGTAYGYTF.